The 10 T cell receptor beta chains below were found in one sample sequenced in a study of human T cells and chemical hapten exposure (dated by TCRdb to about 2021). This sample's time point label indicates: patch test 2, 6 weeks after DPC sensitization. The sample's treatment or condition label, decoded: therapeutic diphenylcyclopropenone sensitization with weekly scalp DPC. Library preparation used RACE. These reads were obtained on a NextSeq 500. TCRdb handled the public reads itself, with Q25 trimming in fastp and clone calling in MiXCR, and kept productive beta chains. Rows with a matching CDR3 protein are joined into one entry that keeps the most common DNA and genes. The sample data list under 450,000 distinct CDR3 sequences, and around 6% of these were observed just once. More than 5.5% of the sample comes from the top ten. Sequencing was performed on whole blood, taken in connection with sensitization to the hapten diphenylcyclopropenone (DPC). All receptors come from a woman in her late teens or twenties with alopecia areata. Some clones in this sample may be carry-over from other donors' samples.

This chain connects TRBV2 to TRBJ2-3; D is perhaps TRBD1 or TRBD2 (6 bases each). Germline lookup yields CDR1 SNHLY and CDR2 FYNNEI. The CDR3 consists of 15 residues. Trimming removed 6 bases from V and 2 bases from J, with 15 bases in between. The CDR3 here is CASRGEDRLTDTQYF. As DNA, the CDR3 is TGTGCCAGCAGGGGGGAGGACAGACTCACAGATACGCAGTATTTT.

This clonotype was observed at least ten times. The J gene is TRBJ2-5, the V gene TRBV10-3; 8 bases align to TRBD2. CDR3 length: 14 residues. Germline V gene data show CDR1 as ENHRY and CDR2 as SYGVKD. V shed 2 bases and J 4 bases; nucleotides not matched to a gene: 3. CDR3 DNA: TGTGCCATCAGTGAGACGGGAGGGGGAGAGACCCAGTACTTC. It codes for CAISETGGGETQYF.

This clonotype occurred a few times. The gene calls are TRBV4-3 and TRBJ1-1; D unclear. V was shortened by 6 bases and J by 3 bases, with 5 bases between the two germline ends. CDR3 length: 11 amino acids. Looked up from germline, CDR1 is LGHNA and CDR2 is YSLEER. DNA of the CDR3: TGCGCCAGCAGTATGGACACTGAAGCTTTCTTT. The encoded protein is CASSMDTEAFF.

Many counts were recorded for this clonotype. The genes are TRBV3-1 and TRBJ1-3, with TRBD1 identical over 7 bases. This CDR3 spans 13 amino acids. The V gene's germline CDR1 is LGHDT and CDR2 YNNKEL (reference sequence). V lost 4 bases, J lost 4 bases, and 1 base stayed unmatched. CDR3 nucleotide sequence: TGTGCCAGCAGCCTGGACAGGGGAAACACCATATATTTT. Translated: CASSLDRGNTIYF.

The chain carries TRBV11-3 and TRBJ2-2; a possible D gene is TRBD2 (6 bases). CDR3 length: 17 residues. Germline CDR1 is SGHNT and CDR2 is YENEEA. Trimming shortened V by 2 bases and J by 2 bases, and 15 bases separated the two germline ends. The CDR3 sequence: CASSLNGGPFNTGELFF. The CDR3, as DNA: TGTGCCAGCAGCTTAAACGGGGGACCCTTTAACACCGGGGAGCTGTTTTTT.

Many counts were recorded for this clonotype. The chain is built from TRBV4-3 and TRBJ1-2; TRBD1 aligns across 9 bases. The CDR3 contains 16 residues. V shed 1 base, J shed 4 bases, and the junction held 7 bases outside the gene matches. CDR1 is LGHNA, CDR2 YSLEER, per germline. The CDR3 sequence is CASSQGGQGLSYGYTF. CDR3 in DNA: TGCGCCAGCAGCCAAGGCGGACAGGGGTTGAGCTATGGCTACACCTTC.

The chain combines TRBV27 with TRBJ1-1; 9 bases line up with TRBD1. Germline V gene data show CDR1 as MNHEY and CDR2 as SMNVEV (reference sequence). The CDR3 covers 16 residues. V was clipped by 3 bases and J by 6 bases; unmatched bases: 11. The CDR3 nucleotides are TGTGCCAGCAGTTTCCACAGGGGGCTATTAGGACCTGAAGCTTTCTTT. Translated: CASSFHRGLLGPEAFF.

The chain carries TRBV7-2 and TRBJ1-3; 8 nucleotides agree with TRBD1. Per germline, CDR1 SGHTA and CDR2 FQGNSA. The CDR3 runs to 18 residues. The V gene end was trimmed by 4 bases and the J gene end by 1 base; junction bases not matched to a gene: 12. CDR3 bases: TGTGCCAGCAGCTCCGCTAGAGGACAGGGAAGTTCTGGAAACACCATATATTTT. As protein: CASSSARGQGSSGNTIYF.

This clonotype was counted many times. This chain links TRBV6-6 with TRBJ2-5; the D call may be TRBD1 or TRBD2 (6 bases each). Germline values: CDR1 MNHNY, CDR2 SVGAGI (reference sequence). There are 13 residues in the CDR3. Deletions cut 6 bases from V and 4 bases from J, with 12 bases between. CDR3 region: CASRRGAGETQYF. In nucleotides, the CDR3 is TGTGCCAGCAGAAGGGGGGCCGGAGAGACCCAGTACTTC.

This clonotype occurred many times. The CDR3 reads CSARDSGAGNTIYF. The CDR3 DNA reads as TGCAGTGCTAGAGATTCAGGGGCTGGAAACACCATATATTTT. The chain recombines TRBV20-1 with TRBJ1-3; possible D gene TRBD1, 6 bases. CDR3 length: 14 amino acids. The germline CDR1 and CDR2 sequences are DFQATT and SNEGSKA (reference sequence). V was cut by 0 bases and J by 2 bases, with 8 bases left in between.